One sample yielded the 25 T cell receptor beta chains listed below, sequenced in a study of T cell responses to AZD1222 COVID-19 vaccine. Profiling relied on immunoSEQ multiplex PCR, and the TCRdb table lists in-frame clones only, not all of them. The table includes 65,000 to 75,000 clones, 65% to 90% detected once. The sequencing here drew on peripheral blood, taken on day 0 of AZD1222 vaccination. Receptors were obtained from an adult in good health.

The CDR3 reads CASSTSGGALDTQYF. CDR3 sequence (DNA): TGTGCCAGCAGCACGAGCGGGGGGGCCCTAGATACGCAGTATTTT. The gene calls are TRBV2 and TRBJ2-3; 10 bases match TRBD2. Germline V CDR1 and CDR2: SNHLY, FYNNEI. With V trimmed by 6 bases and J by 5 bases, 8 bases remained unmatched. This CDR3 is built from 15 residues.

The chain has TRBV5-4 and TRBJ1-3; 9 positions agree with TRBD1. Trimming cost V 4 bases and J 4 bases; bases outside gene matches: 6. CDR3 length: 15 residues. Germline V gene sequence: CDR1 SGHNT, CDR2 YYREEE (reference sequence). CDR3 sequence reads: CASSPGTGPGNTIYF. Here the CDR3 DNA reads TGTGCCAGCAGCCCGGGGACAGGGCCAGGAAACACCATATATTTT. Filled out from reference TRBV5-4 and TRBJ1-3, the complete variable domain reads ETGVTQSPTHLIKTRGQQVTLRCSSQSGHNTVSWYQQALGQGPQFIFQYYREEENGRGNFPPRFSGLQFPNYSSELNVNALELDDSALYLCASSPGTGPGNTIYFGEGSWLTVV.

The V and J genes are TRBV19 and TRBJ2-3, with a tentative D call TRBD2 (5 bases). The CDR3 is 15 residues long. V lost 6 bases to trimming and J lost 6 bases, with 19 bases between them. Germline-derived CDR1 and CDR2 are LNHDA and SQIVND (reference sequence). This chain's CDR3 is CASRKGGSAVDTQYF. CDR3 nucleotide sequence: TGTGCCAGTAGGAAAGGAGGTTCGGCGGTGGATACGCAGTATTTT.

The V call is TRBV28, the J call TRBJ1-6; no clear D gene. The CDR3 length is 13 residues. V was cut by 6 bases and J by 6 bases, with 9 bases left in between. Germline lookup yields CDR1 MDHEN and CDR2 SYDVKM. CDR3 sequence reads: CASSRRSNSPLHF. In nucleotides, the CDR3 is TGTGCCAGCAGCCGACGTTCTAATTCACCCCTCCACTTT. The full variable domain, with the rest looked up from reference TRBV28 and TRBJ1-6, is DVKVTQSSRYLVKRTGEKVFLECVQDMDHENMFWYRQDPGLGLRLIYFSYDVKMKEKGDIPEGYSVSREKKERFSLILESASTNQTSMYLCASSRRSNSPLHFGNGTRLTVT.

This sequence joins TRBV5-6 and TRBJ1-5; the D gene is possibly TRBD1 (5 bases). Germline values: CDR1 SGHDT, CDR2 YYEEEE. CDR3 length: 12 residues. Trimming left V 2 bases short and J 11 bases short, with 11 bases between. As DNA, the CDR3 is TGTGCCAGCAGCTTAGGGGATCTTGCCCAGCATTTT. Encoded protein: CASSLGDLAQHF.

For this clone: Additional DNA sequences in this sample encode the identical CDR3. This sequence joins TRBV7-3 and TRBJ1-2; D is possibly TRBD1 (5 bases). CDR3 length equals 15 residues. The V end lost 5 bases, the J end lost 4 bases, and 17 bases lay between the germline ends. CDR1 and CDR2 (germline): SGHTA, FQGTGA. The CDR3 here is CASSPQGSDLYGYTF. The DNA of the CDR3 is TGTGCCAGCAGCCCTCAGGGCAGCGACCTCTATGGCTACACCTTC.

The chain employs TRBV11-3 and TRBJ1-6; 8 nucleotides match TRBD1. Germline CDR1 SGHNT, CDR2 YENEEA. The trim removed 6 bases at V and 6 bases at J, leaving 4 bases unmatched. The length of the CDR3 is 14 residues. The CDR3 nucleotides are TGTGCCAGCAGTGATACAGGGGGTAATTCACCCCTCCACTTT. As protein: CASSDTGGNSPLHF.

This chain links TRBV28 with TRBJ1-1; D is ambiguous. Germline CDR1 MDHEN, CDR2 SYDVKM. V lost 3 bases, J lost 1 base, and 15 bases lay in between. The CDR3 sequence is 16 residues long. The CDR3 sequence is CASSFGISGRNTEAFF. As DNA, the CDR3 is TGTGCCAGCAGTTTTGGGATATCAGGCCGGAACACTGAAGCTTTCTTT.

The chain employs TRBV5-4 and TRBJ2-7, with TRBD1 matching over 12 bases. Trimming took 2 bases from V and 7 from J; bases not matched to a gene: 10. In germline, CDR1 is SGHNT, CDR2 YYREEE (reference sequence). This CDR3 region has 16 residues. The CDR3 coding sequence is TGTGCCAGCAGCTTTTTCCCGGGACAGGGGGCAGTGGAGCAGTACTTC. Protein product: CASSFFPGQGAVEQYF.

This clone showed up just a few times. This rearrangement joins TRBV29-1 to TRBJ1-2, with D perhaps TRBD1 (5 bases). This CDR3 is built from 11 residues. Germline CDR1 is SQVTM and CDR2 is ANQGSEA. The germline V and J ends were trimmed by 7 bases and 4 bases, with 10 bases remaining between them. In nucleotides, the CDR3 is TGCAGCGCTGCTGGGACCTATGGCTACACCTTC. Its translation is CSAAGTYGYTF.

The chain has TRBV23-1 and TRBJ1-2; weak D call: TRBD1 (5 bases). TRBV23-1 belongs to the ORF category, with a function that is uncertain. V was cut by 0 bases and J by 4 bases, with 15 bases left in between. This CDR3 comprises 16 residues. The CDR3 DNA reads TGCGCCAGCAGTCAATCAGAGGGACGCAGGCCCTATGGCTACACCTTC. Residues: CASSQSEGRRPYGYTF.

The chain couples TRBV5-1 to TRBJ2-7; D tentatively reads TRBD1 or TRBD2 (6 bases each). The V end lost 4 bases, the J end lost 1 base, and 18 bases lay between the germline ends. Germline V gene sequence: CDR1 SGHRS, CDR2 YFSETQ. The CDR3 sequence is 16 residues long. DNA of the CDR3: TGCGCCAGCAGCGGAGGGGGGACGAGCTGGTCCTACGAGCAGTACTTC. It yields the protein CASSGGGTSWSYEQYF.

The DNA for the CDR3 is TGTGCCAGCAGCTTAGGAGGGCTCACTGAAGCTTTCTTT. This encodes CASSLGGLTEAFF. The chain is built from TRBV11-2 and TRBJ1-1; D ambiguous. The germline gives CDR1 SGHAT, CDR2 FQNNGV. Trimming shortened V by 1 base and J by 4 bases, and 7 bases separated the two germline ends. The CDR3 spans 13 residues.

This chain links TRBV7-9 with TRBJ1-5, with TRBD1 as a possible D gene (5 bases). CDR3 length equals 16 residues. V was shortened by 2 bases and J by 2 bases, with 13 bases between the two germline ends. CDR1 is SEHNR and CDR2 is FQNEAQ in the germline V gene (reference sequence). CDR3 sequence reads: CASSLTNRGGNQPQHF. The CDR3 DNA is TGTGCCAGCAGCTTAACAAATCGGGGGGGCAATCAGCCCCAGCATTTT. Combining the CDR3 with reference TRBV7-9 and TRBJ1-5 gives the whole variable domain DTGVSQNPRHKITKRGQNVTFRCDPISEHNRLYWYRQTLGQGPEFLTYFQNEAQLEKSRLLSDRFSAERPKGSFSTLEIQRTEQGDSAMYLCASSLTNRGGNQPQHFGDGTRLSIL.

This rearrangement joins TRBV2 to TRBJ2-5, with D possibly being TRBD1 (6 bases). There are 12 residues in the CDR3. V was cut by 8 bases and J by 3 bases, with 10 bases left in between. Germline-derived CDR1 and CDR2 are SNHLY and FYNNEI. The DNA of the CDR3 is TGTGCCAGCCCGGACAGTAAAGAGACCCAGTACTTC. Translating it yields CASPDSKETQYF.

The chain joins TRBV9 to TRBJ2-3, with 8 bases fitting TRBD1. CDR3 length: 14 amino acids. Trimming at V came to 7 bases and at J to 3 bases, leaving 7 bases not matched to a gene. Per germline, CDR1 SGDLS and CDR2 YYNGEE. The CDR3 sequence: CASQGAGGTDTQYF. In DNA, the CDR3 is TGTGCCAGCCAGGGGGCAGGGGGAACAGATACGCAGTATTTT.

V usage is TRBV25-1 and J usage is TRBJ1-1, with a tentative D call TRBD1 (5 bases). V lost 3 bases to trimming and J lost 6 bases, with 11 bases between them. This CDR3 comprises 13 residues. The germline gives CDR1 MGHDK, CDR2 SYGVNS. In DNA form, the CDR3 reads TGTGCCAGCAGTGAGGGGGGTGGACCTGAAGCTTTCTTT. This encodes CASSEGGGPEAFF.

This rearrangement joins TRBV27 to TRBJ2-3, with TRBD2 identical over 14 bases. V lost 8 bases to trimming and J lost 2 bases; unmatched junction nucleotides: 6. This CDR3 is 16 amino acids long. The germline V gene has CDR1 MNHEY and CDR2 SMNVEV (reference sequence). For the CDR3, the DNA is TGTGCCAGCGCGACTAGCGGGGGGGCTCCCACAGATACGCAGTATTTT. It codes for CASATSGGAPTDTQYF.

V and J are TRBV7-8 and TRBJ2-2, with D possibly matching TRBD2 (5 bases). Germline CDR1 reads SGHVS; CDR2 reads FQNEAQ. Trimming removed 5 bases at V and 5 bases at J, with 9 bases between. There are 13 residues in the CDR3. CDR3 DNA: TGTGCCAGCAGCCCACGGAGGACCGGGGAGCTGTTTTTT. This codes for CASSPRRTGELFF.

This chain connects TRBV20-1 to TRBJ1-2, with D perhaps matching TRBD1 (5 bases). Trimming took off 3 bases at V and 4 bases at J, with 12 bases between the two ends. The CDR3 has 13 amino acids. The germline gives CDR1 DFQATT, CDR2 SNEGSKA (reference sequence). The CDR3 reads CSASNGARYGYTF. DNA for the CDR3: TGCAGTGCTAGTAATGGGGCGCGCTATGGCTACACCTTC.

The chain carries TRBV12-3 or TRBV12-4 and TRBJ2-7; D unresolved. This CDR3 comprises 11 residues. V lost 3 bases and J lost 5, with 5 bases in between. Here the CDR3 DNA reads TGTGCCAGCAGTTTTTCTGACGAGCAGTACTTC. Residues: CASSFSDEQYF.

The CDR3 bases are TGTGCCAGCAGCTTGGCCGCCAGGACCCCAGGGGAGACCCAGTACTTC. Residues: CASSLAARTPGETQYF. The rearrangement uses TRBV5-6 and TRBJ2-5; a possible D gene is TRBD1 (5 bases). Germline CDR1 is SGHDT and CDR2 is YYEEEE. The CDR3 sequence is 16 residues long. With 0 bases removed from V and 5 bases from J, the gap between germline ends came to 17 bases.

The rearrangement links TRBV27 to TRBJ1-3; D unresolved. V shed 8 bases and J shed 1 base, with 9 bases lying between them. The CDR3 runs 13 residues. Per the germline V gene, CDR1 is MNHEY and CDR2 is SMNVEV (reference sequence). As DNA, the CDR3 is TGTGCCAGCGGATTCGCATCTGGAAACACCATATATTTT. Translated, it gives CASGFASGNTIYF.

The gene calls are TRBV28 and TRBJ2-2; D possibly corresponds to TRBD1 (6 bases). Trimming stripped 0 bases from V and 1 base from J, with 18 bases between. This CDR3 has 19 residues. Germline CDR1 is MDHEN and CDR2 is SYDVKM. CDR3 coding DNA: TGTGCCAGCAGTTTATGGTATTCCGCAGGGGAAGTGAACACCGGGGAGCTGTTTTTT. This translates into CASSLWYSAGEVNTGELFF.

The chain is built from TRBV11-3 and TRBJ2-3; 9 bases are shared with TRBD2. Germline V CDR1 and CDR2: SGHNT, YENEEA. The CDR3 has 16 amino acids. V shed 4 bases and J 6 bases; nucleotides not matched to a gene: 11. The CDR3 here is CASSSTVGLASDTQYF. Written as DNA, the CDR3 is TGTGCCAGCAGCTCTACTGTAGGACTAGCGTCGGATACGCAGTATTTT.